This T cell receptor (beta chain) is from a study of blood T cell repertoires in COVID-19. Whole-study context: Italy, Spain and the United States were the sources of the convalescent and acute COVID-19 samples. Sources were T cells, B-cell-depleted T cells, or PBMCs; the material itself was cDNA or gDNA.

Per the study methods: Reference gene primer amplification gave estimated nucleated cell counts. TCRdb keeps only in-frame clones here, not all; method: immunoSEQ multiplex PCR. V and J calls and clone size follow that table, whereas D and trimming were derived from the DNA. This repertoire shows around 200,000 clones, around 86% found once; its top ten account for 5.9%. V trimming: 3 bases; J trimming: 3 bases; junction bases outside the gene matches: 12. Germline V gives CDR1 SGDLS, CDR2 YYNGEE. CDR3 size: 17 residues. The table lists this clone with a count of one. The clonotype was recovered from a man of 80 years or more with acute or convalescent COVID-19. The rearrangement links TRBV9 to TRBJ2-3, with 8 bases matching TRBD2. Input material: peripheral blood. CDR3 in amino acids: CASSAQREGRGTDTQYF. The CDR3 DNA is TGTGCCAGCAGCGCCCAACGGGAGGGCCGGGGGACAGATACGCAGTATTTT.